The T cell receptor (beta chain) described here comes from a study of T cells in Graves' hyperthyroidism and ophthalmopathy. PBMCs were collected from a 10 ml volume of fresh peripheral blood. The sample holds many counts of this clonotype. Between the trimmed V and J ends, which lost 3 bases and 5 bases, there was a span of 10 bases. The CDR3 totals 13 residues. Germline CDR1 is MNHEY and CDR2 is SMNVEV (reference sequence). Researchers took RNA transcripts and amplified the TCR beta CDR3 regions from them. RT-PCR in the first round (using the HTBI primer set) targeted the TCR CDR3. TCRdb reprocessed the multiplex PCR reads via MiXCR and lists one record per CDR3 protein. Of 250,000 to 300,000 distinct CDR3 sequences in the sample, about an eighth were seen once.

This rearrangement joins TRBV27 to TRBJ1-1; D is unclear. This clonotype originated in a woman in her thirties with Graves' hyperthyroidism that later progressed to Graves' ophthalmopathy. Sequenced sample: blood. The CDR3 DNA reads TGTGCCAGCAGTTTGGGAGGACTAACTGAAGCTTTCTTT. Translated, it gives CASSLGGLTEAFF.